Given below is one T cell receptor beta chain in context. Its specificity is not known. The V and J ends lost 3 bases and 8 bases respectively, with 14 bases between them. CDR1 and CDR2 from the germline V gene are SGHRS and YFSETQ. The length of the CDR3 is 13 residues. Primers for the PCR totalled 60 Vbeta and 13 Jbeta. Sequencing used immunoSEQ multiplex PCR; TCRdb keeps in-frame clones, though not all of them. The sample yields 100,000 to 120,000 clones, 65% to 80% seen once. The entry originates in a study of cytomegalovirus exposure and HLA in healthy donors. General observations from the study: Excluded: some indistinguishable V segments such as TRBV6-2 and TRBV6-3.

Sequencing was carried out using PBMCs. This TCR was recovered from a man aged 25 to 45 in good health and CMV-seropositive. V usage is TRBV5-1 and J usage is TRBJ1-2; the D gene is possibly TRBD1 (6 bases). The CDR3 loop is CASSSTGREGYTF. Here the CDR3 DNA reads TGCGCCAGCAGCTCTACAGGGAGAGAAGGCTACACCTTC. The whole variable domain, remainder taken from reference TRBV5-1 and TRBJ1-2, is KAGVTQTPRYLIKTRGQQVTLSCSPISGHRSVSWYQQTPGQGLQFLFEYFSETQRNKGNFPGRFSGRQFSNSRSEMNVSTLELGDSALYLCASSSTGREGYTFGSGTRLTVV.